The following is a T cell receptor beta chain sequence with its context. V shed 3 bases and J 5 bases; nucleotides not matched to a gene: 13. CDR1 and CDR2 from the germline V gene are SGDLS and YYNGEE. This CDR3 comprises 16 residues. This specimen belongs to a study of cytomegalovirus exposure and HLA in healthy donors. PCR used 60 Vbeta primers and 13 Jbeta primers. Profiling relied on immunoSEQ multiplex PCR, and the TCRdb table lists in-frame clones only, not all of them. This sample carries around 130,000 clones, 75% to 90% of them seen once, and the ten largest clones take 5.9%. The sample taken for sequencing was PBMCs. This chain connects TRBV9 to TRBJ2-7; 8 nucleotides agree with TRBD2. The TCR sequence derives from a woman between 35 and 50 years old in good health and CMV-seropositive. The CDR3 is CASSEPGGGPEDEQYF. The CDR3 DNA sequence: TGTGCCAGCAGCGAGCCGGGAGGGGGTCCCGAGGACGAGCAGTACTTC.